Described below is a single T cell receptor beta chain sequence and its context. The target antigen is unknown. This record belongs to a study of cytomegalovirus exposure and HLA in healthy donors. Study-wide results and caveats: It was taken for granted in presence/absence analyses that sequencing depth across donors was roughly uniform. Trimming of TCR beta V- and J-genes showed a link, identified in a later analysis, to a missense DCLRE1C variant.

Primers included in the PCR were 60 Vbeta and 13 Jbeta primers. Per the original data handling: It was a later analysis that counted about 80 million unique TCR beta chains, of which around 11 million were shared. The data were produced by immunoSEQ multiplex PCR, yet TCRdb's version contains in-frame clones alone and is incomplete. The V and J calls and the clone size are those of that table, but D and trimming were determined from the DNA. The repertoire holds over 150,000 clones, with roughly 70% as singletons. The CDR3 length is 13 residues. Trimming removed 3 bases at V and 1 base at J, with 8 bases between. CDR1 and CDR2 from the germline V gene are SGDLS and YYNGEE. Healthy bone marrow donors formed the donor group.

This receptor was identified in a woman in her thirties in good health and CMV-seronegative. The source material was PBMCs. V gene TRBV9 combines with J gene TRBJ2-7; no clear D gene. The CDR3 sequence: CASSALGSYEQYF. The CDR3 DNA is TGTGCCAGCAGCGCTCTAGGATCCTACGAGCAGTACTTC.